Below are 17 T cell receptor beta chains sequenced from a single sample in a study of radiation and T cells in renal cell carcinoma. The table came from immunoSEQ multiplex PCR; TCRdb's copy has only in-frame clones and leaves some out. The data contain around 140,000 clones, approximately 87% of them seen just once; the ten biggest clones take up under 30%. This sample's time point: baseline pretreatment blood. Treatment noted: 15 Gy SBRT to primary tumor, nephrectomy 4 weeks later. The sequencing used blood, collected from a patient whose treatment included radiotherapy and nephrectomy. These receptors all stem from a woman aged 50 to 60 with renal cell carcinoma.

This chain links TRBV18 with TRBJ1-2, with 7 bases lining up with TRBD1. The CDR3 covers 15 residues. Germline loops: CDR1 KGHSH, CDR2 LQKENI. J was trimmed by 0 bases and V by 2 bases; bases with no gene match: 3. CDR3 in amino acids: CASSPADRANYGYTF. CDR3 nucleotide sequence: TGTGCCAGCTCACCAGCAGACAGGGCTAACTATGGCTACACCTTC.

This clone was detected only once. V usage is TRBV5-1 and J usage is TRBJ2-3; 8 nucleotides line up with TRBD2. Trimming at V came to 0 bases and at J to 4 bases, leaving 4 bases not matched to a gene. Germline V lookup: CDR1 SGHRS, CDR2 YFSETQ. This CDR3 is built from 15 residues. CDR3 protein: CASSLEGTSADTQYF. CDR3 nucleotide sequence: TGCGCCAGCAGCTTGGAAGGGACTAGTGCAGATACGCAGTATTTT.

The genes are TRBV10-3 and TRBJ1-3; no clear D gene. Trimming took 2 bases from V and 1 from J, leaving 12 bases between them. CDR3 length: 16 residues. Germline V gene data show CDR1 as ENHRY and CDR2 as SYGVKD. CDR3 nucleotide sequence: TGTGCCATCAGTGAGCCGCAGGCTACGTCTGGAAACACCATATATTTT. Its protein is CAISEPQATSGNTIYF.

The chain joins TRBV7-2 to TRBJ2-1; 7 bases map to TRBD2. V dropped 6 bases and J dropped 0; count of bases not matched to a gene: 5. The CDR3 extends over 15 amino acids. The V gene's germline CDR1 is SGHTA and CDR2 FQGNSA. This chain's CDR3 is CASRRDYSSYNEQFF. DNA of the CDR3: TGTGCCAGCAGGCGGGACTACAGCTCCTACAATGAGCAGTTCTTC.

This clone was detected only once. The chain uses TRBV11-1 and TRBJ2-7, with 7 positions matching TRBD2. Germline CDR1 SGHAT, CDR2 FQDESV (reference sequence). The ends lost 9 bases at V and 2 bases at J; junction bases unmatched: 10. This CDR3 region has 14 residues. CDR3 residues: CASSRSGTAYEQYF. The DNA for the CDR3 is TGTGCCAGTTCTAGAAGCGGGACCGCCTACGAGCAGTACTTC.

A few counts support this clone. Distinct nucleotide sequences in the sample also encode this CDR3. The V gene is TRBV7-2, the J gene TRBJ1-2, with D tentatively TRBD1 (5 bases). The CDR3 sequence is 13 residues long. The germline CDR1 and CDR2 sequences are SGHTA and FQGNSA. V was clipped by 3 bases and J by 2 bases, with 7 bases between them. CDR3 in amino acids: CASSLGQNYGYTF. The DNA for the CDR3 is TGTGCCAGCAGCTTGGGGCAGAACTATGGCTACACCTTC.

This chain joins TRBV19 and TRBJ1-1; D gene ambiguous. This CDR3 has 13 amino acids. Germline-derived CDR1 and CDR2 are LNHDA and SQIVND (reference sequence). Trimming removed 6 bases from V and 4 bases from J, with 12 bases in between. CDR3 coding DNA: TGTGCCAGTAGCCCGACGGATTTCACTGAAGCTTTCTTT. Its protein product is CASSPTDFTEAFF.

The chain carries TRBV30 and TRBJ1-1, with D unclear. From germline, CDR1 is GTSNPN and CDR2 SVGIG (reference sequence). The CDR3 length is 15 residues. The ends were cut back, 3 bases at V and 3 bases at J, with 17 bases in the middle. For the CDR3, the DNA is TGTGCCTGGAGATTTCCCAGGCTCGTCTACACTGAAGCTTTCTTT. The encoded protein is CAWRFPRLVYTEAFF.

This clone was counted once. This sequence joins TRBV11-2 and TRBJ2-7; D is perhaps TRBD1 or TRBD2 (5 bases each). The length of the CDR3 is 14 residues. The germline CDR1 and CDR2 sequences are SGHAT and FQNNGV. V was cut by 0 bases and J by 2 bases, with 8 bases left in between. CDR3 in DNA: TGTGCCAGCAGCTTAGACGGGACGGCCTACGAGCAGTACTTC. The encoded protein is CASSLDGTAYEQYF.

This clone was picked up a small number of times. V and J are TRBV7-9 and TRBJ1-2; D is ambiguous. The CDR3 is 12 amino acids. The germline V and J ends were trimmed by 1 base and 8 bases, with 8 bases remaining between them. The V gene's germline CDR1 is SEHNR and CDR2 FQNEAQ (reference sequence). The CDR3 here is CASSLDSAGYTF. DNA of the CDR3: TGTGCCAGCAGCTTAGACAGTGCCGGCTACACCTTC.

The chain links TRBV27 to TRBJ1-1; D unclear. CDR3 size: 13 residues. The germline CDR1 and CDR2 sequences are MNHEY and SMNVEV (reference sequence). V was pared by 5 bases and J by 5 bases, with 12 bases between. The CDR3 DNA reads TGTGCCAGCAGTCCCTCAAGGCGGACTGAAGCTTTCTTT. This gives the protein CASSPSRRTEAFF.

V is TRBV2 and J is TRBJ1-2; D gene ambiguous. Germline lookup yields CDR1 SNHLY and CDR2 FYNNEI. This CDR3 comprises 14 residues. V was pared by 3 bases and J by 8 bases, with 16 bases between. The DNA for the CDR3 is TGTGCCAGCAGTGATGGGGAGGGAGCGCACGGCTACACCTTC. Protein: CASSDGEGAHGYTF.

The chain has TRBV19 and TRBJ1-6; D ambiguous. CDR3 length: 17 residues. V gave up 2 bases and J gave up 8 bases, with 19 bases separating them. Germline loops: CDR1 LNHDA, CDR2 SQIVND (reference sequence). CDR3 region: CASSIIQRPGGDSPLHF. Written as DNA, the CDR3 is TGTGCCAGTAGTATAATACAGCGACCTGGCGGGGATTCACCCCTCCACTTT.

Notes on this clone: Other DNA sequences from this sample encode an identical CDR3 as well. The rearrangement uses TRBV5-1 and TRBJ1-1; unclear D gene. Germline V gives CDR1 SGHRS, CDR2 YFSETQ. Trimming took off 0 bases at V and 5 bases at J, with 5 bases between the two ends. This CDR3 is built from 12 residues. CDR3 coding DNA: TGCGCCAGCAGCTTGGGGGATACTGAAGCTTTCTTT. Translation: CASSLGDTEAFF.

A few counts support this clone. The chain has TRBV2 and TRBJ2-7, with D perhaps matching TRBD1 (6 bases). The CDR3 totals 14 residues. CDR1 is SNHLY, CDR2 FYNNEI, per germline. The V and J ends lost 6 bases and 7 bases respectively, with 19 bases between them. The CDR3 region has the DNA TGTGCCAGCAGGGCTACCGGACAGTTCAGGGAGCAGTACTTC. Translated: CASRATGQFREQYF.

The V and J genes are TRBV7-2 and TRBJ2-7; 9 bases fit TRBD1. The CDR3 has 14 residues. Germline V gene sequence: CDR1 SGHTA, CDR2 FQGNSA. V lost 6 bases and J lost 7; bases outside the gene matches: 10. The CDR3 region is CASSRRTGESEQYF. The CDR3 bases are TGTGCCAGCAGTCGGAGGACAGGGGAAAGTGAGCAGTACTTC.

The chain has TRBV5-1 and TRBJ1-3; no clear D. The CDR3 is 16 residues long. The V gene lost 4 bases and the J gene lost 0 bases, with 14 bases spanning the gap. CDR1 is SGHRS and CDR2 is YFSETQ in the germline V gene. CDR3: CASSPGSPSSGNTIYF. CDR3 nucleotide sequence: TGCGCCAGCAGCCCCGGGTCCCCAAGCTCTGGAAACACCATATATTTT.